A single sample gave rise to the 30 T cell receptor beta chains below, sequenced in a study of blood T cells in healthy people across ages. With a J-beta primer mix and a sample-barcoded 5' primer, a second PCR ran roughly 7 to 11 cycles. TCRdb used MiXCR to reprocess the 5' RACE reads, holding one entry per CDR3 protein. The sample lists 1,100,000 or so distinct CDR3 sequences, 35% to 55% occurring once. Sample: blood. The receptors here all came from a woman aged 55-75 years in good health.

The V gene is TRBV2, the J gene TRBJ2-5; 9 bases fit TRBD2. Germline V gene lookup returns CDR1 SNHLY and CDR2 FYNNEI. V dropped 4 bases and J dropped 4; count of bases not matched to a gene: 16. The CDR3 sequence is 18 residues long. The CDR3 DNA sequence: TGTGCCAGCAGTGCGATGATGGCGGGAGGGGTCAGGCGAGAGACCCAGTACTTC. Encoded protein: CASSAMMAGGVRRETQYF.

This clonotype was seen more than once but under ten times. The J gene is TRBJ2-7, the V gene TRBV11-2, with D possibly TRBD1 on 6 matching bases. The CDR3 is 15 amino acids. CDR1 is SGHAT and CDR2 is FQNNGV in the germline V gene. V shed 1 base and J shed 5 bases, with 15 bases lying between them. The CDR3 bases are TGTGCCAGCAGCTTAGTAGCAGGGGAAAAGGACGAGCAGTACTTC. It is translated as CASSLVAGEKDEQYF.

V and J are TRBV27 and TRBJ2-1; 10 bases match TRBD1. With V trimmed by 8 bases and J by 7 bases, 5 bases remained unmatched. The germline CDR1 and CDR2 sequences are MNHEY and SMNVEV (reference sequence). The CDR3 has 13 residues. For the CDR3, the DNA is TGTGCCAGCCGCCGGACAGGGGGGAATGAGCAGTTCTTC. It yields the protein CASRRTGGNEQFF.

This chain connects TRBV29-1 to TRBJ2-1; D gene uncertain. The V end was cut by 3 bases, the J end by 7 bases, with 13 bases between. Germline V gene data show CDR1 as SQVTM and CDR2 as ANQGSEA. CDR3 length: 13 residues. For the CDR3, the DNA is TGCAGCGTTGAGTACAGTAGTGGGAATGAGCAGTTCTTC. This codes for CSVEYSSGNEQFF.

V gene TRBV20-1 combines with J gene TRBJ2-7; D may be TRBD1 (6 bases). Trimming cost V 2 bases and J 3 bases, with 14 bases left between them. This CDR3 contains 14 residues. In germline, CDR1 is DFQATT, CDR2 SNEGSKA (reference sequence). DNA for the CDR3: TGCAGTGCTAGAACATGGGGCAGGGGCTACGAGCAGTACTTC. Protein product: CSARTWGRGYEQYF.

This clonotype was counted between two and nine times. The chain joins TRBV27 to TRBJ2-7; TRBD1 might be the D (6 bases). Germline V CDR1 and CDR2: MNHEY, SMNVEV (reference sequence). Trimming took off 10 bases at V and 6 bases at J, with 22 bases between the two ends. The CDR3 contains 14 residues. The CDR3 spells CANTTGKRISEQYF. CDR3 in DNA: TGTGCCAACACAACAGGGAAACGCATCTCCGAGCAGTACTTC.

The sample holds a few counts of this clonotype. V and J are TRBV29-1 and TRBJ2-3, with D perhaps being TRBD1 or TRBD2 (5 bases each). Trimming shortened V by 7 bases and J by 4 bases, and 21 bases separated the two germline ends. From germline, CDR1 is SQVTM and CDR2 ANQGSEA. The CDR3 length is 15 residues. The DNA for the CDR3 is TGCAGCGGTGGGGGTTGGACCGCCCCCCCAGATACGCAGTATTTT. Protein product: CSGGGWTAPPDTQYF.

This clonotype was detected a few times. A much larger clone lies a single base off, so this may be a read error. The chain combines TRBV20-1 with TRBJ2-1; no definite D call. V was clipped by 3 bases and J by 1 base, with 13 bases between them. Germline CDR1 and CDR2: DFQATT and SNEGSKA (reference sequence). The CDR3 covers 15 residues. The CDR3 nucleotides are TGCAGTGCTAGTAGGCTAGGTGGGTCCTACAATGAGCAGTTCTTC. Its translation is CSASRLGGSYNEQFF.

The chain has TRBV6-5 and TRBJ2-5; no reliable D call. V lost 2 bases to trimming and J lost 2 bases, with 9 bases between them. The germline gives CDR1 MNHEY, CDR2 SVGAGI. The CDR3 has 14 amino acids. CDR3 region: CASSYGRVQETQYF. CDR3 in DNA: TGTGCCAGCAGTTACGGCCGGGTACAAGAGACCCAGTACTTC.

V is TRBV6-1 and J is TRBJ2-1; 13 positions match TRBD2. The CDR3 runs 17 residues. Germline CDR1 is MNHNS and CDR2 is SASEGT. Trimming at V came to 10 bases and at J to 3 bases, leaving 12 bases not matched to a gene. The CDR3 bases are TGTGCCACTACGACCGGGACTAGCGGGACCTTCTACAATGAGCAGTTCTTC. Encoded protein: CATTTGTSGTFYNEQFF.

The CDR3, as DNA: TGTGCCAGCAGAACTAGCGGGAGATCGGTGACCGGGGAGCTGTTTTTT. Translating gives CASRTSGRSVTGELFF. This chain uses TRBV12-3 or TRBV12-4 with TRBJ2-2; 11 nucleotides agree with TRBD2. The trim removed 6 bases at V and 5 bases at J, leaving 8 bases unmatched. This CDR3 contains 16 residues.

A few counts support this clonotype. This chain joins TRBV15 and TRBJ2-4, with D perhaps TRBD2 (6 bases). CDR3 length equals 17 residues. Trimming took off 0 bases at V and 1 base at J, with 13 bases between the two ends. CDR1 is LNHNV, CDR2 YYDKDF, per germline (reference sequence). This chain's CDR3 is CATSRDRASEAKNIQYF. For the CDR3, the DNA is TGTGCCACCAGCAGAGATCGGGCTAGCGAGGCCAAAAACATTCAGTACTTC. Drawing the rest from reference TRBV15 and TRBJ2-4, the complete variable domain is DAMVIQNPRYQVTQFGKPVTLSCSQTLNHNVMYWYQQKSSQAPKLLFHYYDKDFNNEADTPDNFQSRRPNTSFCFLDIRSPGLGDTAMYLCATSRDRASEAKNIQYFGAGTRLSVL.

The table lists this clonotype with a few counts. The chain joins TRBV9 to TRBJ1-2; D might be TRBD1 (5 bases). The CDR3 runs 15 residues. Trimming took 0 bases from V and 2 from J, leaving 11 bases between them. The germline gives CDR1 SGDLS, CDR2 YYNGEE. CDR3 coding DNA: TGTGCCAGCAGCGTAGGGGGGGGGAGCAACTATGGCTACACCTTC. Translation: CASSVGGGSNYGYTF. Combining the CDR3 with reference TRBV9 and TRBJ1-2 gives the whole variable domain DSGVTQTPKHLITATGQRVTLRCSPRSGDLSVYWYQQSLDQGLQFLIQYYNGEERAKGNILERFSAQQFPDLHSELNLSSLELGDSALYFCASSVGGGSNYGYTFGSGTRLTVV.

This clonotype was seen only a few times. The rearrangement joins TRBV4-2 to TRBJ1-2; D possibly corresponds to TRBD1 (5 bases). The germline V and J ends were trimmed by 0 bases and 4 bases, with 12 bases remaining between them. The germline CDR1 and CDR2 sequences are LGHNA and YNFKEQ. The CDR3 has 15 residues. CDR3 in DNA: TGTGCCAGCAGCCAAGATCGGGGCGCCACCTATGGCTACACCTTC. Translating gives CASSQDRGATYGYTF.

The gene calls are TRBV6-2 or TRBV6-3 and TRBJ2-1; D ambiguous. Looked up from germline, CDR1 is MNHEY and CDR2 is SVGEGT. This CDR3 contains 16 residues. The V end was cut by 2 bases, the J end by 2 bases, with 13 bases between. The CDR3 is CASSYGNLRPYNEQFF. CDR3 in DNA: TGTGCCAGCAGTTACGGGAACTTGAGGCCCTACAATGAGCAGTTCTTC.

The chain couples TRBV6-5 to TRBJ2-7; D is unclear. V was clipped by 2 bases and J by 5 bases, with 7 bases between them. Germline V lookup: CDR1 MNHEY, CDR2 SVGAGI. This CDR3 is 12 amino acids long. CDR3 region: CASSYGFDEQYF. CDR3 in DNA: TGTGCCAGCAGTTACGGGTTTGACGAGCAGTACTTC.

This clonotype was counted between two and nine times. The chain links TRBV6-1 to TRBJ2-1; no firm D call. Germline CDR1 and CDR2: MNHNS and SASEGT. The CDR3 sequence is 14 residues long. Trimming cost V 3 bases and J 8 bases, with 14 bases left between them. The CDR3 spells CASSDLLGLDEQFF. The CDR3 DNA reads TGTGCCAGCAGTGATCTTCTAGGGCTTGATGAGCAGTTCTTC.

This clonotype was seen only a few times. The rearrangement uses TRBV7-6 and TRBJ1-1; weak D call: TRBD1 (5 bases). The CDR3 sequence is 12 residues long. V was clipped by 4 bases and J by 11 bases, with 14 bases between them. Germline CDR1 and CDR2: SGHVS and FNYEAQ. CDR3 amino acids: CASSSGGGMAFF. Here the CDR3 DNA reads TGTGCCAGCAGCTCCGGGGGGGGGATGGCTTTCTTT.

The V and J genes are TRBV29-1 and TRBJ2-1, with D perhaps matching TRBD2 (5 bases). V gave up 4 bases and J gave up 13 bases, with 11 bases separating them. Germline loops: CDR1 SQVTM, CDR2 ANQGSEA. The CDR3 runs 10 residues. CDR3 sequence reads: CSVVWELQFF. The DNA of the CDR3 is TGCAGCGTTGTGTGGGAGTTACAGTTCTTC.

This clonotype came up a few times. This chain links TRBV7-9 with TRBJ1-5; D ambiguous. CDR1 SEHNR and CDR2 FQNEAQ come from the germline V gene (reference sequence). With 4 bases removed from V and 0 bases from J, the gap between germline ends came to 10 bases. CDR3 length: 15 residues. Here the CDR3 reads CASSSEGYSNQPQHF. The CDR3 coding sequence is TGTGCCAGCAGCTCCGAGGGTTATAGCAATCAGCCCCAGCATTTT.

The J gene is TRBJ2-7, the V gene TRBV7-2; D is perhaps TRBD1 (5 bases). CDR1 and CDR2 (germline): SGHTA, FQGNSA. V was trimmed by 5 bases and J by 2 bases, leaving 10 bases between them. The CDR3 length is 13 residues. CDR3 sequence (DNA): TGTGCCAGCAGCGGTAGCAGGGCCTACGAGCAGTACTTC. This encodes CASSGSRAYEQYF.

Of note for this clonotype: A much larger clone differs by one base, so this may be a read error. The V and J genes are TRBV27 and TRBJ2-1; D possibly corresponds to TRBD2 (5 bases). Per the germline V gene, CDR1 is MNHEY and CDR2 is SMNVEV (reference sequence). The CDR3 has 12 residues. This CDR3 reads CAGSLPTREQFF. Written as DNA, the CDR3 is TGTGCCGGCAGTTTACCAACTAGGGAGCAGTTCTTC.

The V and J genes are TRBV5-5 and TRBJ2-4, with TRBD2 matching 10 bases. The CDR3 contains 17 residues. Germline V CDR1 and CDR2: SGHKS, YYEKEE (reference sequence). Trimming at V came to 4 bases and at J to 13 bases, leaving 20 bases not matched to a gene. The CDR3 spells CASSPKLASGSYNEQYF. In DNA, the CDR3 is TGTGCCAGCAGCCCAAAACTGGCTAGCGGGAGTTACAATGAGCAGTACTTC.

This clonotype showed up just a few times. The chain uses TRBV5-1 and TRBJ2-1; a weak D match, TRBD2 (6 bases). From germline, CDR1 is SGHRS and CDR2 YFSETQ. CDR3 length: 14 residues. Trimming took off 5 bases at V and 0 bases at J, with 9 bases between the two ends. The CDR3 DNA reads as TGCGCCAGCAGTGGCGGGGTCTCCTACAATGAGCAGTTCTTC. Protein sequence: CASSGGVSYNEQFF.

The CDR3: CSARAGTGFIEQYF. CDR3 nucleotides: TGCAGTGCTAGAGCCGGGACAGGGTTTATCGAGCAGTACTTC. The chain uses TRBV20-1 and TRBJ2-7; 9 nucleotides line up with TRBD1. Germline CDR1 is DFQATT and CDR2 is SNEGSKA (reference sequence). The CDR3 length is 14 residues. The trim removed 1 base at V and 6 bases at J, leaving 7 bases unmatched.

This chain connects TRBV6-5 to TRBJ1-5; the D gene is possibly TRBD1 (5 bases). The CDR3 is 14 amino acids. CDR1 and CDR2 (germline): MNHEY, SVGAGI. With 0 bases removed from V and 6 bases from J, the gap between germline ends came to 9 bases. The CDR3 nucleotides are TGTGCCAGCAGTTACTCCGGGGACGCTCAGCCCCAGCATTTT. Protein product: CASSYSGDAQPQHF.

The rearrangement uses TRBV6-4 and TRBJ1-1, with TRBD1 matching 8 bases. Trimming took 2 bases from V and 4 from J; bases not matched to a gene: 3. The CDR3 is 14 residues long. Germline V gives CDR1 MRHNA, CDR2 SNTAGT. As DNA, the CDR3 is TGTGCCAGCAGTGACACGGACAGGGCCACTGAAGCTTTCTTT. It yields the protein CASSDTDRATEAFF.

The J gene is TRBJ1-2, the V gene TRBV7-9; D is unclear. CDR3 size: 12 residues. V was pared by 3 bases and J by 6 bases, with 8 bases between. Germline V gene lookup returns CDR1 SEHNR and CDR2 FQNEAQ (reference sequence). CDR3 DNA: TGTGCCAGCAGCTTTTCAGAGAATGGCTACACCTTC. Its protein product is CASSFSENGYTF.

The chain uses TRBV27 and TRBJ2-2, with D unresolved. V dropped 6 bases and J dropped 8 bases, with 7 bases sitting between them. Per germline, CDR1 MNHEY and CDR2 SMNVEV (reference sequence). The CDR3 covers 11 residues. The CDR3 sequence is CASSRRGELFF. The CDR3 DNA is TGTGCCAGCAGCCGTCGAGGGGAGCTGTTTTTT.

The gene calls are TRBV24-1 and TRBJ2-2; D remains ambiguous. Trimming shortened V by 2 bases and J by 0 bases, and 9 bases separated the two germline ends. CDR3 length: 16 amino acids. Per the germline V gene, CDR1 is KGHDR and CDR2 is SFDVKD. CDR3 amino acids: CATSDSLGTNTGELFF. CDR3 sequence (DNA): TGTGCCACCAGTGATTCTCTCGGAACGAACACCGGGGAGCTGTTTTTT.